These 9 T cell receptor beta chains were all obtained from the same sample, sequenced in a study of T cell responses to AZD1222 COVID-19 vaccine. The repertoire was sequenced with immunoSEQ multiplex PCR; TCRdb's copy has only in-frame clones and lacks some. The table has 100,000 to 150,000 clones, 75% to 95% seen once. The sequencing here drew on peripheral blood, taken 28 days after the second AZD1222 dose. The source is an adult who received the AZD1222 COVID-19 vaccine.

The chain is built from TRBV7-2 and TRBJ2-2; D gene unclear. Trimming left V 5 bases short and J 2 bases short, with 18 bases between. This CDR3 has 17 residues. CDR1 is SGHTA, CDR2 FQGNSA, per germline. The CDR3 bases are TGTGCCAGCAGCCCACCGGGCCTCAGGCGCAACACCGGGGAGCTGTTTTTT. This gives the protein CASSPPGLRRNTGELFF.

In DNA, the CDR3 is TGTGCCGATCACTCCCCCTCCGGGCAGTACGTC. This encodes CADHSPSGQYV. The chain joins TRBV3-1 (or the pseudogene TRBV3-2) to TRBJ2-7; no definite D call. Germline CDR1 LGHDT, CDR2 YNNKEL (reference sequence). This CDR3 contains 11 residues. V was shortened by 11 bases and J by 9 bases, with 17 bases between the two germline ends.

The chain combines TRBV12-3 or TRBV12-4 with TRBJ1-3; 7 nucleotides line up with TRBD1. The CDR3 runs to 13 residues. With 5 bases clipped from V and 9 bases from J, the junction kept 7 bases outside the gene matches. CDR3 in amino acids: CASSPDRVSTIYF. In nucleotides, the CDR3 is TGTGCCAGCAGTCCTGACAGGGTGAGCACCATATATTTT.

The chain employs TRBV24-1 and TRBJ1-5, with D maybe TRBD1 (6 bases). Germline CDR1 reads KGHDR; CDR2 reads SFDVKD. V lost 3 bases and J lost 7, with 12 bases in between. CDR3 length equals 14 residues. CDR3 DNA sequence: TGTGCCACCAGTGATACAGGGTCCCGACAGCCCCAGCATTTT. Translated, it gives CATSDTGSRQPQHF.

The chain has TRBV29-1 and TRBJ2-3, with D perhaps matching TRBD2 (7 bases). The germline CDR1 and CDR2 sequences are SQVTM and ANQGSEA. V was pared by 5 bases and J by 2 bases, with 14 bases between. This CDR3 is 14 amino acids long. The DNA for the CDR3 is TGCAGCGTTAGGGGGGGCCGAAACACAGATACGCAGTATTTT. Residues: CSVRGGRNTDTQYF.

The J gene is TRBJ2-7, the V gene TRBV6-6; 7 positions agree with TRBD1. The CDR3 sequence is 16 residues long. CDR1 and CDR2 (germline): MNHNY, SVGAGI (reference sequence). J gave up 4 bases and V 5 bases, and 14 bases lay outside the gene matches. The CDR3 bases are TGTGCCAGCAGTCACATAGGGGGCTCCTTCGGGTACGAGCAGTACGTC. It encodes CASSHIGGSFGYEQYV.

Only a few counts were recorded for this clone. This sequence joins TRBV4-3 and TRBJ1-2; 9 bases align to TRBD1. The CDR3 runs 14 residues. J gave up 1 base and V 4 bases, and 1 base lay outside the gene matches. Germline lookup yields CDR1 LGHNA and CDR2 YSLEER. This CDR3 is CASSPGQGNYGYTF. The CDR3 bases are TGCGCCAGCAGCCCGGGACAGGGTAACTATGGCTACACCTTC.

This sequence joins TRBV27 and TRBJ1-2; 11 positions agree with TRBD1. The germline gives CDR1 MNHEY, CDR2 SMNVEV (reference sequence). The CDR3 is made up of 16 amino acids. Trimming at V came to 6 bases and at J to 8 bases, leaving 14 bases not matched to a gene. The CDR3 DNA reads TGTGCCAGCAGACCACTCGGGACAGGGGGAAGAGGGGGCTACACCTTC. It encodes CASRPLGTGGRGGYTF.

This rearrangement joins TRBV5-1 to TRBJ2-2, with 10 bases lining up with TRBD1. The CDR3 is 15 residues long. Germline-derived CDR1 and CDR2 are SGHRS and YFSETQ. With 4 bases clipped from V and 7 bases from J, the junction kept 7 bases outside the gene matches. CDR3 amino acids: CASSVGTGDVGELFF. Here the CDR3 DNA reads TGCGCCAGCAGCGTCGGGACAGGGGATGTCGGGGAGCTGTTTTTT.